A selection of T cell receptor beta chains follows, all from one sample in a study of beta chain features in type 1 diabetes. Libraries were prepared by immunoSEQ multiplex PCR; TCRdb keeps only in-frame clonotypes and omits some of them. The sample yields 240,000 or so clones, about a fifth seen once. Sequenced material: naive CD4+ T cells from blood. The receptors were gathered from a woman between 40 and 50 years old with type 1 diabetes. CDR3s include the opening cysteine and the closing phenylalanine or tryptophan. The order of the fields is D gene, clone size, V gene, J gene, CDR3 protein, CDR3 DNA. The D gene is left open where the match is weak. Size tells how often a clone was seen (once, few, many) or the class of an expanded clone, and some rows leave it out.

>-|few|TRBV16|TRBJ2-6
CASSRQTSGANVLTF
TGTGCCAGCAGCCGCCAAACTAGTGGGGCCAACGTCCTGACTTTC
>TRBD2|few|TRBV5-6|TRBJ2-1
CASSLSLRGGNNEQFF
TGTGCCAGCAGCTTAAGCTTGCGCGGGGGGAACAATGAGCAGTTCTTC
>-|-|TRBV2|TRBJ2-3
CASSGSSTDTQYF
TGTGCCAGTAGCGGATCTAGCACAGATACGCAGTATTTT
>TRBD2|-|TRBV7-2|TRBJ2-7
CASSQSSGLFYEQYF
TGTGCCAGCAGCCAATCTAGCGGGCTCTTCTACGAGCAGTACTTC
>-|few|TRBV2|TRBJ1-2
CASSDGSYGYTF
TGTGCCAGCAGTGATGGCAGCTATGGCTACACCTTC
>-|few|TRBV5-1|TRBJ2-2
CASSLDPGGELFF
TGCGCCAGCAGCTTGGATCCCGGCGGGGAGCTGTTTTTT
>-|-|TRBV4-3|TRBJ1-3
CASSQDGGNTIYF
TGCGCCAGCAGCCAAGACGGTGGAAACACCATATATTTT
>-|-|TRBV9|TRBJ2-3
CASSVSTSSDTQYF
TGTGCCAGCAGCGTGTCCACCAGTTCAGATACGCAGTATTTT
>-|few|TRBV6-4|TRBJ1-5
CASSDLSGGQPQHF
TGTGCCAGCAGTGACCTTTCGGGGGGTCAGCCCCAGCATTTT
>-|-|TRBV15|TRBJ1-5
CATSRERRPQHF
TGTGCCACCAGCAGAGAACGGAGGCCCCAGCATTTT